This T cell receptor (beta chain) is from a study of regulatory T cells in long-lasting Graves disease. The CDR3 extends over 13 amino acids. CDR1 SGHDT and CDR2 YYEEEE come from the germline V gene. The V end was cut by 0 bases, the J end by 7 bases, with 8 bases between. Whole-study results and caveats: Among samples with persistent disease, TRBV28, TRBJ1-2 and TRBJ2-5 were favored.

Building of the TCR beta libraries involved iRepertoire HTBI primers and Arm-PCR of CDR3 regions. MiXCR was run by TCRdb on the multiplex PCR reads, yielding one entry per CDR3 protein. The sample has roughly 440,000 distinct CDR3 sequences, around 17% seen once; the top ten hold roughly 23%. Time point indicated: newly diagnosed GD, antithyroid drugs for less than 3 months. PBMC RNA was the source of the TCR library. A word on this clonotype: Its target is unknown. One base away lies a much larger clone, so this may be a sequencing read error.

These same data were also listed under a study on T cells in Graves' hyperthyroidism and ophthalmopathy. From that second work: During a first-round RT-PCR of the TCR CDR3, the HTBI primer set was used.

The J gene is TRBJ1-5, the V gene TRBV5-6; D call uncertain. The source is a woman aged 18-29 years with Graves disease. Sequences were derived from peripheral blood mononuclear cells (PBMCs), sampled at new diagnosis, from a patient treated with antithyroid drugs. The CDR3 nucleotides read TGTGCCAGCAGCTTGGCAGAGGTACAGCCCCAGCATTTT. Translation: CASSLAEVQPQHF.